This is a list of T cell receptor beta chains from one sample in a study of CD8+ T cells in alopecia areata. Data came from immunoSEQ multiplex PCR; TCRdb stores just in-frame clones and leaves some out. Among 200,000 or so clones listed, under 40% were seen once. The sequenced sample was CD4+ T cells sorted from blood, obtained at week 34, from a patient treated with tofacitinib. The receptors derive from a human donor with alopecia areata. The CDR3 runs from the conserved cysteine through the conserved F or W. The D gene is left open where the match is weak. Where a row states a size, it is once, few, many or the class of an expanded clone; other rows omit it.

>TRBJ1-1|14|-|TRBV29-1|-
CSVGPGLGRTEAFF
TGCAGCGTTGGCCCCGGGTTGGGGCGGACTGAAGCTTTCTTT
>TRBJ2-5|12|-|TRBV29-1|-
CSARAAGETQYF
TGCAGCGCCCGGGCCGCGGGGGAGACCCAGTACTTC
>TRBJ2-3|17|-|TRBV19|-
CASSIPARAESTDTQYF
TGTGCCAGTAGTATACCAGCTCGAGCGGAAAGCACAGATACGCAGTATTTT
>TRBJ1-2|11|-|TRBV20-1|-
CSAYENYGYTF
TGCAGTGCTTACGAAAACTACGGCTACACCTTC
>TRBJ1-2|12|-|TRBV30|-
CAWSGTGYGYTF
TGTGCCTGGTCCGGGACCGGCTATGGCTACACCTTC
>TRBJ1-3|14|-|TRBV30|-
CAWSPPGSGNTIYF
TGTGCCTGGAGTCCCCCCGGGTCGGGAAACACCATATATTTT
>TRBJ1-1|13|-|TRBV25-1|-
CASLGHPNTEAFF
TGTGCCAGTCTTGGACACCCGAACACTGAAGCTTTCTTT
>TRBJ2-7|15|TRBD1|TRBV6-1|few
CASSRAGQGFYEQYF
TGTGCCAGCAGTAGAGCGGGACAGGGATTCTACGAGCAGTACTTC
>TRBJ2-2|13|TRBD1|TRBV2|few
CAKQGSNTGELFF
TGTGCCAAACAGGGGTCGAACACCGGGGAGCTGTTTTTT
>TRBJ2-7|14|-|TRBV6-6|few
CASSYTGENYEQYF
TGTGCCAGCAGTTACACGGGGGAGAACTACGAGCAGTACTTC
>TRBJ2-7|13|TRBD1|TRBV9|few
CASSATGDYEQYF
TGTGCCAGCAGCGCAACAGGGGACTACGAGCAGTACTTC
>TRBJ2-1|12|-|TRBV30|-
CAWTTSYNEQFF
TGTGCCTGGACGACTAGCTACAATGAGCAGTTCTTC
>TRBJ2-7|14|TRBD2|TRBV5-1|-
CASSSSGKTYEQYF
TGCGCCAGCAGCAGTAGCGGGAAGACCTACGAGCAGTACTTC
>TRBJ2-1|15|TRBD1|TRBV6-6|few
CASSYEDRGYNEQFF
TGTGCCAGCAGTTACGAGGACAGGGGCTACAATGAGCAGTTCTTC
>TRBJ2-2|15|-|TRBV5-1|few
CASSLVGGETGELFF
TGCGCCAGCAGCTTGGTCGGCGGGGAAACCGGGGAGCTGTTTTTT
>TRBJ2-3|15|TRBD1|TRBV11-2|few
CASSVTGGVTDTQYF
TGTGCCAGCAGCGTGACAGGGGGGGTCACAGATACGCAGTATTTT
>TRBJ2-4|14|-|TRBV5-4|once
CASSPDWPQNIQYF
TGTGCCAGCAGCCCGGACTGGCCCCAAAACATTCAGTACTTC
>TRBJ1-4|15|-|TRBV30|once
CAWSSFGTDNEKLFF
TGTGCCTGGAGCTCTTTCGGGACCGATAATGAAAAACTGTTTTTT
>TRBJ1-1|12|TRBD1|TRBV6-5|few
CASRRQGAEAFF
TGTGCCAGCAGACGACAGGGCGCTGAAGCTTTCTTT
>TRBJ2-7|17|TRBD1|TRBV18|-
CASSPSTGISMAYEQYF
TGTGCCAGCTCACCCTCGACAGGGATATCTATGGCCTACGAGCAGTACTTC
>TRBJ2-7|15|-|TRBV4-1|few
CASSQADLFSYEQYF
TGCGCCAGCAGCCAGGCGGACTTATTCTCCTACGAGCAGTACTTC
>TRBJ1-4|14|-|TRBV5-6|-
CASSWGSTEEKLFF
TGTGCCAGCAGCTGGGGGAGCACGGAGGAAAAACTGTTTTTT
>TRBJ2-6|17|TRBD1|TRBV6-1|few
CASSEQGAGAGANVLTF
TGTGCCAGCAGTGAACAGGGGGCAGGGGCTGGGGCCAACGTCCTGACTTTC
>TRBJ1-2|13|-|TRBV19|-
CASSIRRDYGYTF
TGTGCCAGTAGTATACGAAGAGACTATGGCTACACCTTC
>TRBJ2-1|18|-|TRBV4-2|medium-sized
CASSQDLDSRGFYNEQFF
TGTGCCAGCAGCCAGGACCTAGACAGTCGGGGCTTCTACAATGAGCAGTTCTTC
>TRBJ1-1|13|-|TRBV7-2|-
CASSFSPNTEAFF
TGTGCCAGCAGCTTTAGTCCGAACACTGAAGCTTTCTTT
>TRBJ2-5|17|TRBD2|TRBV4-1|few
CASSLRTSGRYQETQYF
TGCGCCAGCAGCCTGCGGACTAGCGGGAGGTACCAAGAGACCCAGTACTTC
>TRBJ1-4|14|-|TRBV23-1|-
CASSPQGGGEKLFF
TGCGCCAGCAGTCCTCAGGGAGGAGGTGAAAAACTGTTTTTT
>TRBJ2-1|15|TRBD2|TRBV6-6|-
CASSPPGTSAPEQFF
TGTGCCAGCAGTCCCCCCGGGACTAGCGCCCCTGAGCAGTTCTTC
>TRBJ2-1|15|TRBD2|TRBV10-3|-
CAIAEGLAGGSEQFF
TGTGCCATCGCCGAGGGACTAGCGGGAGGGAGTGAGCAGTTCTTC
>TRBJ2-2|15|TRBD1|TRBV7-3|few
CASSPGTGYNGELFF
TGTGCCAGCAGCCCCGGGACAGGGTATAACGGGGAGCTGTTTTTT
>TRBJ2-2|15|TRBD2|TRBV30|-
CASPGLAGVSGELFF
TGTGCCTCTCCGGGACTAGCGGGAGTCTCCGGGGAGCTGTTTTTT
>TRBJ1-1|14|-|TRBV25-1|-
CASSEPTANTEAFF
TGTGCCAGCAGTGAACCGACAGCGAACACTGAAGCTTTCTTT
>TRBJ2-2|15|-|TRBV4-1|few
CASSGANSNTGELFF
TGCGCCAGCAGCGGGGCTAACTCGAACACCGGGGAGCTGTTTTTT
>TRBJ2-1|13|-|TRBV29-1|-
CSVEGARSNEQFF
TGCAGCGTTGAGGGGGCCCGGAGCAATGAGCAGTTCTTC
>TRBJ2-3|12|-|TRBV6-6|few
CASSSRTDTQYF
TGTGCCAGCAGTTCCCGCACAGATACGCAGTATTTT
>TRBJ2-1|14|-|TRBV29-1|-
CSVVQADSYNEQFF
TGCAGCGTTGTACAGGCAGACTCCTACAATGAGCAGTTCTTC
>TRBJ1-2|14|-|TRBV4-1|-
CASSQDRRNYGYTF
TGCGCCAGCAGCCAAGACCGGAGAAACTATGGCTACACCTTC
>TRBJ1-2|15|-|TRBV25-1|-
CASSDFLGPSYGYTF
TGTGCCAGCAGTGATTTCTTGGGACCGAGCTATGGCTACACCTTC
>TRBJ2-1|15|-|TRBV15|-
CATGGRRAGGSEQFF
TGTGCCACCGGGGGCCGTCGAGCGGGCGGAAGTGAGCAGTTCTTC
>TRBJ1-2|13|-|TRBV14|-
CASSRDGNYGYTF
TGTGCCAGCAGCCGGGACGGGAACTATGGCTACACCTTC
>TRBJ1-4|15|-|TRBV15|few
CATSRGWATNEKLFF
TGTGCCACCAGCAGGGGTTGGGCGACTAATGAAAAACTGTTTTTT
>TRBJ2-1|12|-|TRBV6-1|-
CASKGEINEQFF
TGTGCCAGCAAGGGGGAAATCAATGAGCAGTTCTTC
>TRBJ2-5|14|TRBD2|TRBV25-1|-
CASSVSGSLETQYF
TGTGCCAGCAGTGTGAGCGGGAGCTTAGAGACCCAGTACTTC
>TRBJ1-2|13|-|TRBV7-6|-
CASSLSVNYGYTF
TGTGCCAGCAGCTTATCAGTTAACTATGGCTACACCTTC
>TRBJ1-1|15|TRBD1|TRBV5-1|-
CASSPGQGMNTEAFF
TGCGCCAGCAGCCCCGGACAGGGAATGAACACTGAAGCTTTCTTT
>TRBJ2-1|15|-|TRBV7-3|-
CASSSGAPSYNEQFF
TGTGCCAGCAGCTCAGGGGCCCCCTCCTACAATGAGCAGTTCTTC